This TCR beta chain derives from a study of post-analysis software for immune sequencing data. Study background: Recorded disease courses covered relapsing-remitting, secondary progressive and progressive-relapsing multiple sclerosis. Some patients had no subtype annotation. Whole-study results and caveats: Roughly five TRBV segments were more frequent in patients than controls; TRBV5-6, TRBV5-1 and TRBV20-1 belonged to this group. Normalized Chao1 diversity was significantly reduced in patients versus controls. F measure showed strong co-clustering of same-batch samples.

A remark on this clonotype: Its matching antigen is unknown.

This CDR3 spans 14 amino acids. Germline CDR1 and CDR2: SQVTM and ANQGSEA. Unmatched junction bases numbered 11, after V lost 6 bases and J lost 9 bases. Unique-molecular-identifier-tagged TCR beta cDNA libraries were used. When about 0.9 to 11 million T cells were used, they gave approximately 530,000 cDNA molecules. TCRdb independently ran MiXCR on the PCR reads; one entry per CDR3 protein. The sample carries hundreds of thousands of distinct CDR3 sequences, roughly 29% recorded once. V gene TRBV29-1 combines with J gene TRBJ1-6, with 7 bases aligning to TRBD1. The TCR originated in a girl between 5 and 17 years old with multiple sclerosis. The source material was blood. CDR3 amino acids: CSVTTGTAGSPLHF. CDR3 nucleotides: TGCAGCGTCACCACCGGGACAGCTGGTTCACCCCTCCACTTT.